This paragraph covers one T cell receptor (beta chain) sequence. This clone was seen once. Its cognate antigen has yet to be identified. No qualities accompany the bases; no much larger clone lies one base away. This entry comes from a study of blood T cell repertoires in COVID-19 (dated by TCRdb to about 2020). The study in broad terms: The collaborator samples originated in the United States, Italy and Spain and spanned the acute and convalescent phases of COVID-19. The samples were drawn from the first 160 participants of the ongoing ImmuneRACE study and from about 1,200 subjects provided by 6 global collaborators. HLA class I and class II types, where available, came from metadata supplied by the sample provider rather than from assay-based typing. The sample metadata nearly always contained a de-identified subject ID, COVID-19 status, age in years and sex. The repertoires were released in a freely available public database intended as a resource for research on the immune response to SARS-CoV-2. Subjects who had been exposed to COVID-19, were actively infected with it, or had recovered from it provided the deeply sampled blood TCRbeta repertoires that made up the dataset. The material from the prospective study consisted of cDNA or gDNA derived from T cells, B-cell-depleted T cells, or PBMCs.

TCRbeta CDR3 regions were amplified from genomic DNA using the immunoSEQ Assay, a bias-controlled multiplex PCR. As for the authors' bioinformatics: Within the assay, amplification of reference gene primers was used to estimate how many nucleated cells each sample contained. To quantify the absolute abundance of each unique TCRbeta CDR3 rearrangement, sequence reads were collapsed and filtered. Productive Simpson clonality was computed per sample as the square root of Simpson's diversity index over productive rearrangements. TCRdb retrieved this table from immuneACCESS and kept in-frame rearrangements only. Not all clones are present; in checked studies, unresolved V genes account for under half, and no reason is known for the remainder. V and J calls and clone size follow that table, whereas D and trimming were derived from the DNA. Across this sample there are fewer than 150,000 clones, with 86% seen only once. The top ten clones comprise about 7.4% of the sample.

General findings and caveats noted by the study authors: Clinical and demographic metadata were provided uncurated, with the amount varying by source and participant.

The CDR3 spans 15 residues, from the cysteine through the phenylalanine. Only the CDR3 DNA is retained, 45 bases long and in frame from the first base. CDR1 and CDR2 (LNHDA, SQIVND) derive from the germline V gene (reference sequence). A distance of 21 bases separates the germline ends of V and J, which lose 7 bases and 8 bases respectively. A second Seattle source provided samples from volunteer blood donors who had recovered from COVID-19. Collaborating institutions collected whole blood in K2EDTA tubes following their own protocols. For TCRbeta analysis, collaborator samples were shipped as frozen whole blood, as isolated PBMCs, or as DNA extracted from either sample type.

The specimen sequenced was peripheral blood. This receptor chain uses TRBV19 and TRBJ2-1; a tentative D match to TRBD2 spans 6 bases. The sequence was collected from a man between 65 and 79 years old who had recovered from COVID-19. The nucleotide sequence is TGTGCCAGTAAGCCGGGACTCCGGCGGGTGGATGAGCAGTTCTTC. It translates as CASKPGLRRVDEQFF.